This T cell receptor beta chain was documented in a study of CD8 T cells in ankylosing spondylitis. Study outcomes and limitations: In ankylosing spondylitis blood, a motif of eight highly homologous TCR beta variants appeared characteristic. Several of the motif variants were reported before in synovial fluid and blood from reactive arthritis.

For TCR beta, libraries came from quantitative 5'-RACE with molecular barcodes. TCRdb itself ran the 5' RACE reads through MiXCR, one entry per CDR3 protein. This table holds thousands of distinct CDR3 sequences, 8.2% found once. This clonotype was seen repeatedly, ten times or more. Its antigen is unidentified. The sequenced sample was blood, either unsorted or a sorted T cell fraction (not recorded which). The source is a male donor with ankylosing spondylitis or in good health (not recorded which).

The CDR3 sequence: CASSVTSAYTDTQYF. CDR3 bases: TGTGCCAGCAGCGTGACTAGTGCTTACACAGATACGCAGTATTTT. The chain has TRBV9 and TRBJ2-3; the D gene is possibly TRBD2 (6 bases). V gave up 2 bases and J gave up 2 bases, with 12 bases separating them. The CDR3 runs to 15 residues. Germline V gene sequence: CDR1 SGDLS, CDR2 YYNGEE.